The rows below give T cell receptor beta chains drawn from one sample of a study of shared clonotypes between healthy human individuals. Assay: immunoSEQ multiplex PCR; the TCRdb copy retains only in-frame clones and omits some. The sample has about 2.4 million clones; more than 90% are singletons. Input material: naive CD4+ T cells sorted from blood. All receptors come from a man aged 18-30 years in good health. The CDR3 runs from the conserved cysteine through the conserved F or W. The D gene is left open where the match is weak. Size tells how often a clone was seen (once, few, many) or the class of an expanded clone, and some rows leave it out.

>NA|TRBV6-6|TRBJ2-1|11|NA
TGTGCCAGCTGCCTGGACAGTGAGCAGTTCTTC
CASCLDSEQFF
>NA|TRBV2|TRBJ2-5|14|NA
TGTGCCAGCAGGGGCCGGGACTTCCAAGAGACCCAGTACTTC
CASRGRDFQETQYF
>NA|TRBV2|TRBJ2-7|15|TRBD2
TGTGCCAGCAGTTATACTAGCGGGGGGGCCTACGAGCAGTACTTC
CASSYTSGGAYEQYF
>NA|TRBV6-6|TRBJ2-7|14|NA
TGTGCCAGCAGTTCACCGGGACGGTGGATGGGGCAGTACTTC
CASSSPGRWMGQYF
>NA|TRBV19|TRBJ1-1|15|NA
TGTGCCAGTAGTAGTGGACAAAAGATCCCCACTGAAGCTTTCTTT
CASSSGQKIPTEAFF
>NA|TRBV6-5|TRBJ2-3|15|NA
TGTGCCAGCAGCACTCCAACGCCCGGGGCAGATACGCAGTATTTT
CASSTPTPGADTQYF
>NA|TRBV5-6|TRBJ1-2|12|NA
TGTGCCAGCAGCCCACCGGGCTATGGCTACACCTTC
CASSPPGYGYTF
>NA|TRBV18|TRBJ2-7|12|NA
TGTGCCAGCTCACCAGACTTACACGAGCAGTACTTC
CASSPDLHEQYF
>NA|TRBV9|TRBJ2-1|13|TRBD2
TGTGCCAGCAGCTCGACTAGCGGGGGGCAGCAGTTCTTC
CASSSTSGGQQFF
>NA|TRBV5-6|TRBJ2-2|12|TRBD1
TGTGCCAGCAGCACAGGGGTCGGGGAGCTGTTTTTT
CASSTGVGELFF
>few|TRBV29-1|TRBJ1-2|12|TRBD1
TGCAGCGTTGGCCGGGGACAGAGGGGCTACACCTTC
CSVGRGQRGYTF
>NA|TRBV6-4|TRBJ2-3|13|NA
TGTGCCAGCAGTAGGACAGGCACAGATACGCAGTATTTT
CASSRTGTDTQYF
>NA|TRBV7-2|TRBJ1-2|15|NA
TGTGCCAGCACCCTTAATCCCGGAGCTAACTATGGCTACACCTTC
CASTLNPGANYGYTF
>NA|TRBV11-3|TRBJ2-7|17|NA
TGTGCCAGCAGCTCCCGATACCTGAAGACTGTCTCCTACGAGCAGTACTTC
CASSSRYLKTVSYEQYF
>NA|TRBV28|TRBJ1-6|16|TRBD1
TGTGCCAGCAGTTCGCTCCGGGACAGGGGCCGATCACCCCTCCACTTT
CASSSLRDRGRSPLHF
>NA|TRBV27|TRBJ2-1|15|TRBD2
TGTGCCAGCAGTAAAGCGGGGGAATACTACAATGAGCAGTTCTTC
CASSKAGEYYNEQFF
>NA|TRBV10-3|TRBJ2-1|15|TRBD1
TGTGCCATCAGTTCCTCGGGGACAGCTAACAATGAGCAGTTCTTC
CAISSSGTANNEQFF
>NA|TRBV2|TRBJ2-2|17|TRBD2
TGTGCCAGCAGTGAAAGGCTAGCGGGGGCCCCCACCGGGGAGCTGTTTTTT
CASSERLAGAPTGELFF
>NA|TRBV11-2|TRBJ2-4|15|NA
TGTGCCAGCAGCCACCCCGGGTTAGCCAAAAACATTCAGTACTTC
CASSHPGLAKNIQYF
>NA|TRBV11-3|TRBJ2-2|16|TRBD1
TGTGCCAGCAGCTTCCAGACAGGGGGCAACACCGGGGAGCTGTTTTTT
CASSFQTGGNTGELFF
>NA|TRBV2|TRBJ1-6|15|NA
TGTGCCAGCAGTGCCGAGGCGGTCTATAATTCACCCCTCCACTTT
CASSAEAVYNSPLHF
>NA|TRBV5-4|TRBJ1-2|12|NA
TGTGCCAGCAGCTTAGACGGTTATGGCTACACCTTC
CASSLDGYGYTF
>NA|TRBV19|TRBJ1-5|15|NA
TGTGCCAGTAGTACCGCGTGGGTTAGCAATCAGCCCCAGCATTTT
CASSTAWVSNQPQHF
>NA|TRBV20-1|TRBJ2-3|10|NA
TGCAGTGCCGTCACAGATACGCAGTATTTT
CSAVTDTQYF
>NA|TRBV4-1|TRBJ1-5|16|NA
TGCGCCAGCAGCCAAGCCCCCGGCACAGCTAATCAGCCCCAGCATTTT
CASSQAPGTANQPQHF
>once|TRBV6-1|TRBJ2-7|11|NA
TGTGCCAGTACGACAGTCTACGAGCAGTACTTC
CASTTVYEQYF
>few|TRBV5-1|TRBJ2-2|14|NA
TGCGCCAGCAGCCTCGGGGTTGTCACCGGGGAGCTGTTTTTT
CASSLGVVTGELFF
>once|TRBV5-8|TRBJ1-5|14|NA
TGTGCCAGCAGCCTAAGGACGGGAAATCAGCCCCAGCATTTT
CASSLRTGNQPQHF
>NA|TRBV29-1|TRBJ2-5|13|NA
TGCAGCGTTGACGAGACACGAGGGGAGACCCAGTACTTC
CSVDETRGETQYF
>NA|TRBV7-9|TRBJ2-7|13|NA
TGTGCCAGCAGCTTAGTAGGGATCGGCGAGCAGTACTTC
CASSLVGIGEQYF